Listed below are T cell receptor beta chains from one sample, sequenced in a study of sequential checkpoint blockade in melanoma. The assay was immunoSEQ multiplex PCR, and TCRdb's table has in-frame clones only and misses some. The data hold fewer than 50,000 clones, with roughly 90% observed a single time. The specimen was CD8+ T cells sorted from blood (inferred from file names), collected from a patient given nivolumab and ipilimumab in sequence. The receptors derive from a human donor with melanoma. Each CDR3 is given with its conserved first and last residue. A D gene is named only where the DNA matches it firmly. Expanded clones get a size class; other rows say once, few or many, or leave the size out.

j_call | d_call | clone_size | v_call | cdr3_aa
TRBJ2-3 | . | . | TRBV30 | CAWNRVRLDTQYF
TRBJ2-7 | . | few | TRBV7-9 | CASSILQGREQYF
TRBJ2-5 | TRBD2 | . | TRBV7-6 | CASSPGLGIQYF
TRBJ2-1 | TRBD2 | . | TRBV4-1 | CASSPTHPGLSNEQFF
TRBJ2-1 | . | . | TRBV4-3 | CASSPSAGSYNEQFF
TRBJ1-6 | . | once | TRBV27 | CASSLSGGRVNSPLHF
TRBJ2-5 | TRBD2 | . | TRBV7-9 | CASRPTAGGPETQYF
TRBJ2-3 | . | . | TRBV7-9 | CATSSPRGPTDTQYF
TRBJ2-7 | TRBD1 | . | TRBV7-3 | CASSPTGAGHEQYF
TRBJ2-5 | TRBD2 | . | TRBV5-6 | CASSLERESLKETQYF
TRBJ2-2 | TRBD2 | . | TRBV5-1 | CASSLALAGVGTGELFF
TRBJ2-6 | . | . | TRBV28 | CASRESGANVLTF
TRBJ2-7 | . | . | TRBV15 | CATSRGAQGYEQYF
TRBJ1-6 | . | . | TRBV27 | CASKGSDLSLHF
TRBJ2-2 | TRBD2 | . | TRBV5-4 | CASSPPTGLAGVMAGELFF
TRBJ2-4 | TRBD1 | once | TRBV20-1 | CSAWDQGARYF
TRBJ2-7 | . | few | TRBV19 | CASSIAGAPYEQYF
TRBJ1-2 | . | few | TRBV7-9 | CASSLDGGGGVGYTF
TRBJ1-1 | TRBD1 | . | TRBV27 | CASSLSSGGFNTEAFF
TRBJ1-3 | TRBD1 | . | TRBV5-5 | CASSSTGISGNTIYF
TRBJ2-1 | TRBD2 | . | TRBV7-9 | CASSPNSGPTYNEQFF
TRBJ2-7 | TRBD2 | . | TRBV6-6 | CASSYGAGSSYEQYF
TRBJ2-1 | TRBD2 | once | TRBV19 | CASRPSGYNNEQFF
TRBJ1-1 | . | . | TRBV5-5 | CASSLAETRNTEAFF
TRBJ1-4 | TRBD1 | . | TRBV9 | CASSPGTGEYEKLFF
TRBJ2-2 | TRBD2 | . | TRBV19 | CATAGLAGVGELFF
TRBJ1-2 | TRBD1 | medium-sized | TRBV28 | CASRPTGGFGGYTF
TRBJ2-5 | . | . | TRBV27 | CASRWGAGGTQYF
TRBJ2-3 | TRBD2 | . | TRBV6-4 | CASSDTSGTDTQYF
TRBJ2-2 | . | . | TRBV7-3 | CASGFVGSRTGELFF
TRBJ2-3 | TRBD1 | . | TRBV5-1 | CASSLGQGVTDTQYF
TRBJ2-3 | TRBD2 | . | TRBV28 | CASSYLAGEGTDTQYF
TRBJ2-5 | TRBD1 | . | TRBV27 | CASSLGTGQETQYF
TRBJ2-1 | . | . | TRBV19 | CASSMTGSYNEQFF
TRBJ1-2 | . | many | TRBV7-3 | CASSLYEGGTPGYTF
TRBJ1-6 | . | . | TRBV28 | CASSPPGESPLHF
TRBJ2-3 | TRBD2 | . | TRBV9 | CASSVRREGGTDTQYF
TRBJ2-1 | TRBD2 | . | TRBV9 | CASSGLAGSYNEQFF
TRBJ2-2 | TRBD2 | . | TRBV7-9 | CASSPRTSGTGELFF
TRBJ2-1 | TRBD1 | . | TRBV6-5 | CASSPGTAYNEQFF
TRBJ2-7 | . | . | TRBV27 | CASSLRDRYGEQYF
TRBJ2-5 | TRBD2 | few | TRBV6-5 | CASRSRDYLQETQYF
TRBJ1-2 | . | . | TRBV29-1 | CSVVGLIQGLVGYGYTF
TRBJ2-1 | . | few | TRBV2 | CASSDPPAREQFF
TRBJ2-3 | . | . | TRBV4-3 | CASSQDTTTDTQYF
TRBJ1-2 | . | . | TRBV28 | CASSATGGSNYGYTF
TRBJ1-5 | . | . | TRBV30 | CAWSIGAGNQPQHF
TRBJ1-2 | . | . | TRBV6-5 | CASSSSTGTSGYTF
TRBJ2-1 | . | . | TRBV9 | CASSVVSSPASEQFF
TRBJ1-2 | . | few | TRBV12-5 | CASGYEGSNYGYTF
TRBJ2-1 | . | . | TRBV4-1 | CASSQAHHSGNEQFF